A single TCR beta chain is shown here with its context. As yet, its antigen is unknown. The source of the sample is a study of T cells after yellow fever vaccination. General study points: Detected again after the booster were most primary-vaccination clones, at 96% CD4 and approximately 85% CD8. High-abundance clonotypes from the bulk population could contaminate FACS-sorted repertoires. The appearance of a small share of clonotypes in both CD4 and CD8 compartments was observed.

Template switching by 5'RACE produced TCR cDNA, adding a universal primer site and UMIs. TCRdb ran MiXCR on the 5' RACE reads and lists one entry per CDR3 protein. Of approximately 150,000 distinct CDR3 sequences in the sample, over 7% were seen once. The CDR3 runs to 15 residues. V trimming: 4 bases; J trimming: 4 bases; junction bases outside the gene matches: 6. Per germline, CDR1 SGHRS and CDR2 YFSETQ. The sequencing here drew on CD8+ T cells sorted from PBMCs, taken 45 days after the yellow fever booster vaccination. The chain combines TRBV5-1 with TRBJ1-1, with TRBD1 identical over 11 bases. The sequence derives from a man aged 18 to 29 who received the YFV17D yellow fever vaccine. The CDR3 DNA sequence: TGCGCCAGCAGCACCGGACAGGGGGCCGTCACTGAAGCTTTCTTT. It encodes CASSTGQGAVTEAFF.